The present T cell receptor beta chain was sequenced within a study of blood T cell repertoires in COVID-19. Background on the study: Spain, Italy and the United States supplied samples that represented acute and convalescent COVID-19. Nucleic acid was either cDNA or gDNA, and it came from T cells, B-cell-depleted T cells, or PBMCs.

Per the authors' pipeline: The assay estimated nucleated cells by amplifying reference gene primers. Using immunoSEQ multiplex PCR, the repertoire was profiled, and TCRdb retains in-frame clones only, with some absent. V and J calls and clone size are copied from that table; D and trimming were computed from the DNA. Found here are about 100,000 clones, approximately 81% of them singletons; the top ten hold around 13%. Germline CDR1 is KGHSH and CDR2 is LQKENI. Trimming took 4 bases from V and 4 from J; bases not matched to a gene: 6. The CDR3 spans 15 residues. This sequence joins TRBV18 and TRBJ1-4, with 7 nucleotides matching TRBD1. The sequence was obtained from a human donor in a cohort sampled during active COVID-19. The sequencing input was peripheral blood. The CDR3 reads CASSLQTGSNEKLFF. The CDR3 nucleotides read TGTGCCAGCTCACTCCAGACAGGGAGTAATGAAAAACTGTTTTTT.